The T cell receptor (beta chain) described here comes from a study of T cell changes during pregnancy in multiple sclerosis. Assay: immunoSEQ multiplex PCR; the TCRdb copy retains only in-frame clones and omits some. Of about 56,000 clones in the sample, just over 90% were seen once. This CDR3 region has 12 residues. Trimming removed 7 bases at V and 9 bases at J, with 16 bases between. Looked up from germline, CDR1 is MDHEN and CDR2 is SYDVKM. Sequencing was performed on peripheral blood, taken in the first trimester of pregnancy. J is TRBJ2-7 and V is TRBV28; no clear D gene. The receptor comes from a female donor in good health, enrolled as a control in a pregnancy study. DNA for the CDR3: TGTGCCAGCACCTCACCTGGGCTTCGGCAGTACTTC. It specifies CASTSPGLRQYF.